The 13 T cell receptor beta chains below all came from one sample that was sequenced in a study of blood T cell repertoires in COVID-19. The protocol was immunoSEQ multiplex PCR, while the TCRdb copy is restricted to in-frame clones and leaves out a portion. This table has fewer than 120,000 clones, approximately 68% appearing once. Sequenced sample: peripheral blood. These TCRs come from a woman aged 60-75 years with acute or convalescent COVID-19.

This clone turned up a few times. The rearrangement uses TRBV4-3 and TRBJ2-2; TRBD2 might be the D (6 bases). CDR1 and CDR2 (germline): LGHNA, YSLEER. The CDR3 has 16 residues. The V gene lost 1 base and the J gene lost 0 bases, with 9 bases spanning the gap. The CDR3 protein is CASSQGGTSNTGELFF. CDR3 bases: TGCGCCAGCAGCCAAGGCGGGACCTCGAACACCGGGGAGCTGTTTTTT.

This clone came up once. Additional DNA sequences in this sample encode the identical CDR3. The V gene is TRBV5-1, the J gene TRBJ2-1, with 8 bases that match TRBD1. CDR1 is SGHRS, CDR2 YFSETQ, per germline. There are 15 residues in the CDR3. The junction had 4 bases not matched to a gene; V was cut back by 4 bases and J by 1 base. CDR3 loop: CASSLTGESYNEQFF. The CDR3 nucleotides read TGCGCCAGCAGCCTGACAGGGGAATCCTACAATGAGCAGTTCTTC.

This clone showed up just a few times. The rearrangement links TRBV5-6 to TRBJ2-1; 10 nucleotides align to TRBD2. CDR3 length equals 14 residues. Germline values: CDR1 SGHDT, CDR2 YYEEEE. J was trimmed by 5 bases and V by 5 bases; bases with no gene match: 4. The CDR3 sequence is CASSKLAGDNEQFF. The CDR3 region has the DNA TGTGCCAGCAGTAAGCTAGCGGGGGACAATGAGCAGTTCTTC.

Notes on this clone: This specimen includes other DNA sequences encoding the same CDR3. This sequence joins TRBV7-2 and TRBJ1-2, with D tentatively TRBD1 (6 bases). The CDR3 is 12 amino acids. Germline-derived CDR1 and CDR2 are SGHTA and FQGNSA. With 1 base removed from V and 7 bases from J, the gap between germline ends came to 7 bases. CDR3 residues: CASSLGGPGYTF. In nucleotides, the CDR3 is TGTGCCAGCAGCTTAGGGGGGCCTGGCTACACCTTC.

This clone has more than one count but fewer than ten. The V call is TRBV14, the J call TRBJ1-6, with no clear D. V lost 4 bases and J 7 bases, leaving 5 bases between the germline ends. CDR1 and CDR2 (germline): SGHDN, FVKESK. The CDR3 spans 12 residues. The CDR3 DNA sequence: TGTGCCAGCAGCCCCGTAAATTCACCCCTCCACTTT. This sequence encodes CASSPVNSPLHF.

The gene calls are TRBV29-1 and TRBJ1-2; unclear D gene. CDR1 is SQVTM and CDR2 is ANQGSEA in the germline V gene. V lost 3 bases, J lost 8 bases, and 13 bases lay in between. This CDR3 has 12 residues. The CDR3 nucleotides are TGCAGCGTTGATTCTCCCGGGGAAGGCTACACCTTC. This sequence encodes CSVDSPGEGYTF.

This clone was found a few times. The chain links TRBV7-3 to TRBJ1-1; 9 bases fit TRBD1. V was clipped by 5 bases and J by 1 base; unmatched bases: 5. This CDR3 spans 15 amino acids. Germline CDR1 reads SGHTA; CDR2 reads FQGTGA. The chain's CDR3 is CASSLQGQGNTEAFF. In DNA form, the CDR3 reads TGTGCCAGCAGCCTACAGGGACAGGGGAACACTGAAGCTTTCTTT.

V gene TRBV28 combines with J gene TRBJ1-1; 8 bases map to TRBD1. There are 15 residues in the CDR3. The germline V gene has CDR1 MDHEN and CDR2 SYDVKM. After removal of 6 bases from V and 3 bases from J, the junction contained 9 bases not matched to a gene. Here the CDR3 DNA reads TGTGCCAGCAGCTTGAGGACAGGGAGGTACACTGAAGCTTTCTTT. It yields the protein CASSLRTGRYTEAFF.

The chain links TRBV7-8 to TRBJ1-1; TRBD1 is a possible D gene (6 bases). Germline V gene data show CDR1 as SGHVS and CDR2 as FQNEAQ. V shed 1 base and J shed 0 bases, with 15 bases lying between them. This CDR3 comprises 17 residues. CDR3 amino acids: CASSLVGGARMNTEAFF. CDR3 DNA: TGTGCCAGCAGCTTAGTTGGGGGGGCAAGGATGAACACTGAAGCTTTCTTT. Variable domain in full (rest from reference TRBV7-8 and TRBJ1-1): GAGVSQSPRYKVAKRGQDVALRCDPISGHVSLFWYQQALGQGPEFLTYFQNEAQLDKSGLPSDRFFAERPEGSVSTLKIQRTQQEDSAVYLCASSLVGGARMNTEAFFGQGTRLTVV.

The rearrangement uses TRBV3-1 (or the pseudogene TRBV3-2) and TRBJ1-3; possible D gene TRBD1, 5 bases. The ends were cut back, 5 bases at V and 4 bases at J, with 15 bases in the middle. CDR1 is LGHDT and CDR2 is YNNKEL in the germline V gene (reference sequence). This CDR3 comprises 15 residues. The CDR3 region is CASSKLGAGGNTIYF. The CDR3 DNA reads TGTGCCAGCAGCAAACTTGGGGCAGGGGGAAACACCATATATTTT.

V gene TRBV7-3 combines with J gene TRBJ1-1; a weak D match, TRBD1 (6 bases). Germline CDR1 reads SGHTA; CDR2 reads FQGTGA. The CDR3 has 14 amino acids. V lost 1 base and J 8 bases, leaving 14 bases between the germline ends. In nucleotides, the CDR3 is TGTGCCAGCAGCTTAAAAGGCGGGGGCGAGGAAGCTTTCTTT. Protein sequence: CASSLKGGGEEAFF.

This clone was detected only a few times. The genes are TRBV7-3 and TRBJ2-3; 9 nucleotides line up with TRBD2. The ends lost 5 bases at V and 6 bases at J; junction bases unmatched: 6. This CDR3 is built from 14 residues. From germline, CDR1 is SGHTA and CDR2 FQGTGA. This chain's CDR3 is CASSSGGLEDTQYF. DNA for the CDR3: TGTGCCAGCAGCAGCGGGGGGTTGGAGGATACGCAGTATTTT.

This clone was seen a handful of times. The CDR3 here is CASSFRSIGGNTEAFF. The CDR3 coding sequence is TGCGCCAGCAGCTTCCGATCGATCGGGGGGAACACTGAAGCTTTCTTT. J is TRBJ1-1 and V is TRBV5-1; weak D call: TRBD1 (5 bases). Trimming removed 2 bases at V and 1 base at J, with 15 bases between. The V gene's germline CDR1 is SGHRS and CDR2 YFSETQ. CDR3 length equals 16 residues.